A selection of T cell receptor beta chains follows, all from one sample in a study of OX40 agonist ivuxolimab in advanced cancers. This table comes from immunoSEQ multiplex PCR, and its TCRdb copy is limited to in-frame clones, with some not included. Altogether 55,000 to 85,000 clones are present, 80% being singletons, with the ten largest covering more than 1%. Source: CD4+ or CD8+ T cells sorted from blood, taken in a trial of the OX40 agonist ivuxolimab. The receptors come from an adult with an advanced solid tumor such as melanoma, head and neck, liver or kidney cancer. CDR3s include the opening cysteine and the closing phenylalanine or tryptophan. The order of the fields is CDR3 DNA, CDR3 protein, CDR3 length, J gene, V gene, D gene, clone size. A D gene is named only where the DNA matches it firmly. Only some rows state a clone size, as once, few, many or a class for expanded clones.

TGTGCCAGCAGCAAAGCTGCTACGGGAGGGGAGCATCAGCCCCAGCATTTT,CASSKAATGGEHQPQHF,17,TRBJ1-5,TRBV21-1,.,.
TGTGCCAGCAGCTTAGTGAGCAGGGACTTAAATGGCTACACCTTC,CASSLVSRDLNGYTF,15,TRBJ1-2,TRBV7-9,.,.
TGTGCCAGCAGTGATAGCTTAGCTAACTATGGCTACACCTTC,CASSDSLANYGYTF,14,TRBJ1-2,TRBV2,.,.
TGCGCCAGCAGCTTGGGGGGGAATGCCTACAATGAGCAGTTCTTC,CASSLGGNAYNEQFF,15,TRBJ2-1,TRBV5-1,.,.
TGTGCCAGCAGCTCCACCACAGATACGCAGTATTTT,CASSSTTDTQYF,12,TRBJ2-3,TRBV7-2,.,.
TGCTCCTGGGGACTAGCGGGGGGCACAGATACGCAGTATTTT,CSWGLAGGTDTQYF,14,TRBJ2-3,TRBV4-1,TRBD2,.
TGTGCCAGTAGTATTCCCGGGGGCAATGAGCAGTTCTTC,CASSIPGGNEQFF,13,TRBJ2-1,TRBV19,.,.
TGTGCCAGCAGGGTGAGGACATTAATGAACACTGAAGCTTTCTTT,CASRVRTLMNTEAFF,15,TRBJ1-1,TRBV6-5,.,.
TGTGCCAGTAGTATAGGGGGTCTCGGGGAGACCCAGTACTTC,CASSIGGLGETQYF,14,TRBJ2-5,TRBV19,.,few
TGTGCCAGCAGCGTAGCCGGGGAAGAGACCCAGTACTTC,CASSVAGEETQYF,13,TRBJ2-5,TRBV9,.,.
TGTGCCAGCTCAAACGCAGGCCCCTACGAGCAGTACTTC,CASSNAGPYEQYF,13,TRBJ2-7,TRBV18,.,.
TGCGCCAGCAGCCAAGAGGACAGGGACTATGGCTACACCTTC,CASSQEDRDYGYTF,14,TRBJ1-2,TRBV4-1,TRBD1,few
TGTGCCAGCAGCCTTCCTGTTACGGACAGTTCTCCTGGAAACACCATATATTTT,CASSLPVTDSSPGNTIYF,18,TRBJ1-3,TRBV21-1,.,once
TGTGCCAGCAGCTTTCAGGGGACCGGGGAGCTGTTTTTT,CASSFQGTGELFF,13,TRBJ2-2,TRBV27,.,.
TGCAGCGTTGGGGGCGGGGGGGCCACAGATACGCAGTATTTT,CSVGGGGATDTQYF,14,TRBJ2-3,TRBV29-1,TRBD2,.
TGTGCCAGCAGCTTAGGGACAGGAGGTAGGGACGAGCAGTACTTC,CASSLGTGGRDEQYF,15,TRBJ2-7,TRBV11-2,TRBD1,.
TGTGCCTGGAGTAGGGAAAACAATCAGCCCCAGCATTTT,CAWSRENNQPQHF,13,TRBJ1-5,TRBV30,.,.
TGTGCCAGCGAGAAAAACAGGGGTGAAAAACTGTTTTTT,CASEKNRGEKLFF,13,TRBJ1-4,TRBV6-1,TRBD1,.
TGTGCCAGCAGTGATGCGGGGGCAGTTTTCAATGAGCAGTTCTTC,CASSDAGAVFNEQFF,15,TRBJ2-1,TRBV2,.,.
TGTGCCAGCAGCCCCCGATTAGGCGCAGATACGCAGTATTTT,CASSPRLGADTQYF,14,TRBJ2-3,TRBV9,.,.
TGCGCCACCTCCCCCACGGGGGCCAGAGAGACCCAGTACTTC,CATSPTGARETQYF,14,TRBJ2-5,TRBV10-2,.,.
TGTGCCAGCAGCCAACAACCGGGACAGAATGAAAAACTGTTTTTT,CASSQQPGQNEKLFF,15,TRBJ1-4,TRBV4-2,TRBD1,.
TGTGCCAGCAGCGTAGATGGGCATCTAGCAGATACGCAGTATTTT,CASSVDGHLADTQYF,15,TRBJ2-3,TRBV9,.,.
TGTGCCAGCAGCTTTTCGGTTTACACTGAAGCTTTCTTT,CASSFSVYTEAFF,13,TRBJ1-1,TRBV5-6,.,once
TGTGCCAGCAGCGTAGGGCCACAGGGCCTGAACACTGAAGCTTTCTTT,CASSVGPQGLNTEAFF,16,TRBJ1-1,TRBV9,.,once
TGTGCCAGCATACGGGGCGAGCCCACCGGGGAGCTGTTTTTT,CASIRGEPTGELFF,14,TRBJ2-2,TRBV6-1,.,few
TGTGCCAGCAGCGTGGGACAATCGAACACTGAAGCTTTCTTT,CASSVGQSNTEAFF,14,TRBJ1-1,TRBV9,.,.
TGCGCCAGCAGCTCTCAGACCCTGTACCAAGAGACCCAGTACTTC,CASSSQTLYQETQYF,15,TRBJ2-5,TRBV5-1,.,.
TGTGCCAGCAGCTTAAGGGGGACTGGGGCCAACGTCCTGACTTTC,CASSLRGTGANVLTF,15,TRBJ2-6,TRBV7-3,.,.
TGTGCCAGCAGCTTCGTTGGGGGTGAGCAGTTCTTC,CASSFVGGEQFF,12,TRBJ2-1,TRBV7-8,.,.
TGCGCCAGCAGCCAAGATCTGCAGATCTATGGCTACACCTTC,CASSQDLQIYGYTF,14,TRBJ1-2,TRBV4-3,.,.
TGTGCCAGTAGCCTGATGTTCCGGGACTCGGGCTCTGGAAACACCATATATTTT,CASSLMFRDSGSGNTIYF,18,TRBJ1-3,TRBV19,.,.
TGTGCCAGTAGTGAAGGATGGGGGACCTACAATGAGCAGTTCTTC,CASSEGWGTYNEQFF,15,TRBJ2-1,TRBV19,.,.
TGTGCCAGCAGCCTGACAGGCAATGAGCAGTTCTTC,CASSLTGNEQFF,12,TRBJ2-1,TRBV11-3,.,.
TGTGCCAGCGGGGGACATAGGAGCTCCTACAATGAGCAGTTCTTC,CASGGHRSSYNEQFF,15,TRBJ2-1,TRBV7-9,.,.
TGCGCCAGCAGCTTGACAGGGTCTTGCTACGAGCAGTACTTC,CASSLTGSCYEQYF,14,TRBJ2-7,TRBV5-1,.,.